The T cell receptor (beta chain) under discussion was sequenced for a study of CD8 T cells in ankylosing spondylitis. This clonotype was seen many times. TCRdb reprocessed the 5' RACE reads with MiXCR, giving one entry per CDR3 protein. The sample has under 250,000 distinct CDR3 sequences; about 10% are singletons. The germline V and J ends were trimmed by 2 bases and 6 bases, with 11 bases remaining between them. Per germline, CDR1 SGHRS and CDR2 YFSETQ. The CDR3 length is 13 residues. The receptor was derived from a male donor with ankylosing spondylitis or in good health (not recorded which). The chain has TRBV5-1 and TRBJ1-1; D unresolved. The sample comprised blood, either unsorted or a sorted T cell fraction (not recorded which). CDR3 bases: TGCGCCAGCAGCTTTGATTGGGGAGCTGAAGCTTTCTTT. As protein: CASSFDWGAEAFF.